This TCR beta chain was profiled in a study of shared clonotypes between healthy human individuals. Study-level background: Participating donors consisted of a couple of women and a few men aged 18 to 49.

V was trimmed by 2 bases and J by 5 bases, leaving 14 bases between them. Looked up from germline, CDR1 is SGHTS and CDR2 is YDEGEE. CDR3 length: 14 residues. The study's findings and limits: The naive CD4 repertoires of a handful of donors were compared, and around 4.7% of clonotypes were shared.

On this clone itself: The antigen remains unidentified.

Template for every sorted-subset replicate PCR totaled approximately 0.2 ug DNA, tens of thousands of T cell genomes. The repertoire was sequenced with immunoSEQ multiplex PCR; TCRdb's copy has only in-frame clones and lacks some. The sample has roughly 1,100,000 clones, 65% to 75% seen once; the top ten hold over 1.3%. The sequence was obtained from a man between 18 and 35 years old in good health. The J gene is TRBJ2-7, the V gene TRBV5-8; maybe TRBD1 (6 bases). Sequenced sample: memory CD4+ T cells sorted from blood. Described subset: CD45RA-negative fraction. CDR3 nucleotide sequence: TGTGCCAGCAGCTTCGGACAGAAGTTAGACGAGCAGTACTTC. It is translated as CASSFGQKLDEQYF.